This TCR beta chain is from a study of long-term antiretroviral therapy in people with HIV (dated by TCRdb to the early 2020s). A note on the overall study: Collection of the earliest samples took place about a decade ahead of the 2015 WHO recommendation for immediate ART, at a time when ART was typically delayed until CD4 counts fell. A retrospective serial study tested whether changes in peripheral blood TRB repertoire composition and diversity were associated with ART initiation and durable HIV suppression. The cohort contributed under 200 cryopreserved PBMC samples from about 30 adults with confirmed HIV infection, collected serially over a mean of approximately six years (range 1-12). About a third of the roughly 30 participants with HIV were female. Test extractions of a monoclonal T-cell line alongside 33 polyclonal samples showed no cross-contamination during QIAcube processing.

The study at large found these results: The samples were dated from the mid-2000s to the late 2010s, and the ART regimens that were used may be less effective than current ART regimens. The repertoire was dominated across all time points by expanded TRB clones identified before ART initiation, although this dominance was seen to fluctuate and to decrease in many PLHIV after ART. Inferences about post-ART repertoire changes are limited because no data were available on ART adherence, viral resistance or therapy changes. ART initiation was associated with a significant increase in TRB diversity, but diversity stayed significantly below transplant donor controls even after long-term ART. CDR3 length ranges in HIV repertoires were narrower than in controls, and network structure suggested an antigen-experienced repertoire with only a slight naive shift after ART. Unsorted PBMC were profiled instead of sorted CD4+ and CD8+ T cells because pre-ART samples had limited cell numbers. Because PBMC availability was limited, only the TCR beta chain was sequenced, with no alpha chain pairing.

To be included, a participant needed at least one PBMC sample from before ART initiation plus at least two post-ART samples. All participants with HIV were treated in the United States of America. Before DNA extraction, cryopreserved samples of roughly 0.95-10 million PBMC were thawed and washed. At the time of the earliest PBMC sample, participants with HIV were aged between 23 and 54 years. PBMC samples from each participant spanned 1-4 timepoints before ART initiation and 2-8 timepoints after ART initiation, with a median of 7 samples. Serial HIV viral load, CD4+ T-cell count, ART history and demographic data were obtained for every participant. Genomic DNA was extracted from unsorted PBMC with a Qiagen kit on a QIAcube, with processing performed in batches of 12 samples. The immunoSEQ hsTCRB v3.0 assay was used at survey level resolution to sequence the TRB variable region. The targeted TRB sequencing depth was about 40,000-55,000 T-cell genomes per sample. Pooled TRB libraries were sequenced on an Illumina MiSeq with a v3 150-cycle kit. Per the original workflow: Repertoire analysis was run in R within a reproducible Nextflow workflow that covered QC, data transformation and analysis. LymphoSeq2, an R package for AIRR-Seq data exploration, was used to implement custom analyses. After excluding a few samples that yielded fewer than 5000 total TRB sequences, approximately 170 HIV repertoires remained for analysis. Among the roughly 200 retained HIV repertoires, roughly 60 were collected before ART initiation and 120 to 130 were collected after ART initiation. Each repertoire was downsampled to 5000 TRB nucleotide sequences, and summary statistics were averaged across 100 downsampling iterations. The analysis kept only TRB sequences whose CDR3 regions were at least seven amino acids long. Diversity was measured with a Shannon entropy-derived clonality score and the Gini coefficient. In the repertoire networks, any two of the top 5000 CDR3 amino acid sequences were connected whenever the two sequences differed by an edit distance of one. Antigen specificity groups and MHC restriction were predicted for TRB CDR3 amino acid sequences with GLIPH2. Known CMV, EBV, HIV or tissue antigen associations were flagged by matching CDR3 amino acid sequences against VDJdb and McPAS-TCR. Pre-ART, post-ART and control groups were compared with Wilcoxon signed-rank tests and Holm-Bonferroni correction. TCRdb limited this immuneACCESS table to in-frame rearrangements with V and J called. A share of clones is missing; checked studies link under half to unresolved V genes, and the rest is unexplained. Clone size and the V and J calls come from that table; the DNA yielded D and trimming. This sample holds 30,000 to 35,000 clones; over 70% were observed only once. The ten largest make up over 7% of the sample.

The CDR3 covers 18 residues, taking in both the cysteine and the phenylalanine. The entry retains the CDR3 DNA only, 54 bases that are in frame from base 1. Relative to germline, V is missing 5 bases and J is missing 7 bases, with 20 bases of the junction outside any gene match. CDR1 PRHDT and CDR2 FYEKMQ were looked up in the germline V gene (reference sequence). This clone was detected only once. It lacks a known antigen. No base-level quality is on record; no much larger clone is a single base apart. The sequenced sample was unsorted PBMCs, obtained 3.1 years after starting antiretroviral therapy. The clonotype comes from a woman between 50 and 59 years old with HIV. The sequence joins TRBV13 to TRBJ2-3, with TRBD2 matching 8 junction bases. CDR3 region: CASSPNTVAGHAGNTQYF. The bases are TGTGCCAGCAGCCCGAATACGGTAGCGGGGCACGCCGGGAATACGCAGTATTTT. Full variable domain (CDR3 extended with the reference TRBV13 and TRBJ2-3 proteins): AAGVIQSPRHLIKEKRETATLKCYPIPRHDTVYWYQQGPGQDPQFLISFYEKMQSDKGSIPDRFSAQQFSDYHSELNMSSLELGDSALYFCASSPNTVAGHAGNTQYFGPGTRLTVL.